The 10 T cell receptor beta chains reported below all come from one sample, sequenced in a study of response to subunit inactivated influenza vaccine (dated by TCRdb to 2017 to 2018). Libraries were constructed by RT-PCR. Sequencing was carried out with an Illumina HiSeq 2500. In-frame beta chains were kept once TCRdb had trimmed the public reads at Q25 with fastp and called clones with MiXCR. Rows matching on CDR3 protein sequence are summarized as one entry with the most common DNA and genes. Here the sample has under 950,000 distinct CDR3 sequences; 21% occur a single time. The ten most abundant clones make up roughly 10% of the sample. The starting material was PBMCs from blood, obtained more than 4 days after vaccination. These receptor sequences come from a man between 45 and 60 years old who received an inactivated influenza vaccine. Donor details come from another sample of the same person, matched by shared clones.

CDR3 bases: TGCAGTGCTTCCCCGTACCAGCAGTACTTC. Its translation: CSASPYQQYF. V gene TRBV20-1 combines with J gene TRBJ2-7, with D unresolved. The V gene lost 5 bases and the J gene lost 8 bases, with 10 bases spanning the gap. The germline gives CDR1 DFQATT, CDR2 SNEGSKA (reference sequence). CDR3 size: 10 residues.

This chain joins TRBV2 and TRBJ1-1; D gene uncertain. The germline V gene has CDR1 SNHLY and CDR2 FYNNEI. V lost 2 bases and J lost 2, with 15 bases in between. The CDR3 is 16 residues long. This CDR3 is CASSEYLGPSNTEAFF. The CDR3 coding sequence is TGTGCCAGCAGTGAATATCTTGGCCCCTCTAACACTGAAGCTTTCTTT. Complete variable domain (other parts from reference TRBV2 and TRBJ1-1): EPEVTQTPSHQVTQMGQEVILRCVPISNHLYFYWYRQILGQKVEFLVSFYNNEISEKSEIFDDQFSVERPDGSNFTLKIRSTKLEDSAMYFCASSEYLGPSNTEAFFGQGTRLTVV.

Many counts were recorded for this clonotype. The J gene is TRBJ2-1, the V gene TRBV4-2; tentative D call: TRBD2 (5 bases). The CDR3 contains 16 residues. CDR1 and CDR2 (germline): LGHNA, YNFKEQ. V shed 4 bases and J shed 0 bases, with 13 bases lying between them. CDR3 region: CASSPLSGPSYNEQFF. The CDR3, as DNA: TGTGCCAGCAGCCCGTTGAGCGGCCCCTCCTACAATGAGCAGTTCTTC.

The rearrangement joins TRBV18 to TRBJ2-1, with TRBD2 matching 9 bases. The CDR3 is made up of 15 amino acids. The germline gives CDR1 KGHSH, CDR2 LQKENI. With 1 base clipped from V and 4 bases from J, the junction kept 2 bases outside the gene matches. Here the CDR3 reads CASSPLAGEYNEQFF. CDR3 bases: TGTGCCAGCTCACCACTAGCGGGGGAATACAATGAGCAGTTCTTC.

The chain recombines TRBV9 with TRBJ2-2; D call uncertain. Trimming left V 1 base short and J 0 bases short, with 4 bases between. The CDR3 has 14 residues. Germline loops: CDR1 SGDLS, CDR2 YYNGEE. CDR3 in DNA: TGTGCCAGCAGCGTATCACCGAACACCGGGGAGCTGTTTTTT. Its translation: CASSVSPNTGELFF.

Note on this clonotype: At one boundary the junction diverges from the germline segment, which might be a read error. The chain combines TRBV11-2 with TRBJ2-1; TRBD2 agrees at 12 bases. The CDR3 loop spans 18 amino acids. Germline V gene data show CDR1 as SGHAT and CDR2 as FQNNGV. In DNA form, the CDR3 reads TGTGCCAGTACTATCCATCAGAGGCTAGCGGGAGGGGGGAATGGGCAGTTCTTC. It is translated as CASTIHQRLAGGGNGQFF.

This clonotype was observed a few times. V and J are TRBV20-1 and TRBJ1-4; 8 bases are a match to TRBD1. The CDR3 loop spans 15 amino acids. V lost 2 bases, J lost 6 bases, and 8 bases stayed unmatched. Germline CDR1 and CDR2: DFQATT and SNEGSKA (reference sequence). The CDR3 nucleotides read TGCAGTGCTAGAACCCGAGGACAGGGAGATGAAAAACTGTTTTTT. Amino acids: CSARTRGQGDEKLFF.

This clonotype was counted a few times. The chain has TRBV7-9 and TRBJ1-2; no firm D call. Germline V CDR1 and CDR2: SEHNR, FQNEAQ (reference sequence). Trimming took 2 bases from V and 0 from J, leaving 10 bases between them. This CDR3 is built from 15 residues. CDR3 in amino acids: CASSLLAGANYGYTF. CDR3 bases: TGTGCCAGCAGCTTATTGGCGGGAGCTAACTATGGCTACACCTTC.

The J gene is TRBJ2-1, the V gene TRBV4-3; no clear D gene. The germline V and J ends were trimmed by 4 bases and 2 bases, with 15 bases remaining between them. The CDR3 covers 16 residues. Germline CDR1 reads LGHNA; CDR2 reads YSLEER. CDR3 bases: TGCGCCAGCAGCCCCCGGTCGGAGTACCCCTACAATGAGCAGTTCTTC. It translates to CASSPRSEYPYNEQFF.

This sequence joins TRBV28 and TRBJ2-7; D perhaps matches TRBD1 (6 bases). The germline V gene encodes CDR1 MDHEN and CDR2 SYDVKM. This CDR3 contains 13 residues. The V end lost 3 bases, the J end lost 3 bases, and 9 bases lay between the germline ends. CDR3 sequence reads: CASSLGAHYEQYF. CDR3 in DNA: TGTGCCAGCAGTTTGGGGGCCCACTACGAGCAGTACTTC.